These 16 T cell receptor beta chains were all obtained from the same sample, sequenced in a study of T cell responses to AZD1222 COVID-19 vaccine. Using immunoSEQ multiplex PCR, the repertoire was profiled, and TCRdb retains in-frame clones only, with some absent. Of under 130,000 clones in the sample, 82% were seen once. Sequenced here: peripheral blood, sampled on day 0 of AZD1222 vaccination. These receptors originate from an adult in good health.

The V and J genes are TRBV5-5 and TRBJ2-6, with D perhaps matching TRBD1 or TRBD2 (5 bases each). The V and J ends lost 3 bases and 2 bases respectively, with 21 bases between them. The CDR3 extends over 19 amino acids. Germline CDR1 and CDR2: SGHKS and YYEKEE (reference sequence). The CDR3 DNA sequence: TGTGCCAGCAGCTCGGCTGGATGGATGGGGACCGCTGGGGCCAACGTCCTGACTTTC. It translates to CASSSAGWMGTAGANVLTF.

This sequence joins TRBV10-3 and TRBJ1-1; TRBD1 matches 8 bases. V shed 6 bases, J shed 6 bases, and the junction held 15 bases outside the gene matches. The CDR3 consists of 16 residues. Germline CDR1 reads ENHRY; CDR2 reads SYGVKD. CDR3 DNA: TGTGCCATCAGGGACGCAGGGGGCGCGGGGGGGTCTGAAGCTTTCTTT. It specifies CAIRDAGGAGGSEAFF.

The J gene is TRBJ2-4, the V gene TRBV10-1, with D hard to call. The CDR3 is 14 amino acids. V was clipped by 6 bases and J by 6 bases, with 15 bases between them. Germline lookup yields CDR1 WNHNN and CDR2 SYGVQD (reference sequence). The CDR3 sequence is CASRATYRLNIQYF. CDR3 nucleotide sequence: TGCGCCAGCAGAGCGACTTATCGGCTAAACATTCAGTACTTC.

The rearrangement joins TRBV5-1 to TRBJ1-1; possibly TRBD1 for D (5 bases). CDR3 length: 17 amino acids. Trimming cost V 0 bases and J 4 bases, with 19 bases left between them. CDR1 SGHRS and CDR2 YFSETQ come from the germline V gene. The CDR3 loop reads CASSLGRGGALGTEAFF. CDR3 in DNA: TGCGCCAGCAGCTTGGGGCGAGGTGGGGCCCTGGGCACTGAAGCTTTCTTT.

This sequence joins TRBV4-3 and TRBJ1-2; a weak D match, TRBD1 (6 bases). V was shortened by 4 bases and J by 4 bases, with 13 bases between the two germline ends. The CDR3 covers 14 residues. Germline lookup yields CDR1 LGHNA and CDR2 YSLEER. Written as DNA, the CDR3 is TGCGCCAGCAGCCCCCTATCACAGGGCTATGGCTACACCTTC. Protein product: CASSPLSQGYGYTF.

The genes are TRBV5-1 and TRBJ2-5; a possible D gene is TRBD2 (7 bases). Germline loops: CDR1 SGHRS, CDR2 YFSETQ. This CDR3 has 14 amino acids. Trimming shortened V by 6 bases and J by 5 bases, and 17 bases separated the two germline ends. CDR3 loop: CASTQWGGRETQYF. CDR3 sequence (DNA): TGCGCCAGCACCCAGTGGGGGGGCCGGGAGACCCAGTACTTC.

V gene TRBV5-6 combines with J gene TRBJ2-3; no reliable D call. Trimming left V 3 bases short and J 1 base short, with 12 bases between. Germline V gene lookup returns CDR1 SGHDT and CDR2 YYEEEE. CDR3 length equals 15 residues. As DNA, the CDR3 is TGTGCCAGCAGCTATCGGACGGTGGGCACAGATACGCAGTATTTT. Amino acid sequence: CASSYRTVGTDTQYF.

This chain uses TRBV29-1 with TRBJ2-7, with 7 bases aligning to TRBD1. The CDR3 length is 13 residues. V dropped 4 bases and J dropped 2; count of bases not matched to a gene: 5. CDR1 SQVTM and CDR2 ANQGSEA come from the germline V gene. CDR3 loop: CSVGPGQTYEQYF. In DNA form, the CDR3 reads TGCAGCGTTGGTCCGGGACAGACCTACGAGCAGTACTTC.

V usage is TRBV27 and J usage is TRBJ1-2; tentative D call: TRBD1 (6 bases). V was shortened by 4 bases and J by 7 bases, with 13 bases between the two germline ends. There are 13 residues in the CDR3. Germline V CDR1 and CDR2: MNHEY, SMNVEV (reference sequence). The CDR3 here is CASSSGTQIGYTF. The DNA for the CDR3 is TGTGCCAGCAGTTCCGGGACACAGATTGGCTACACCTTC.

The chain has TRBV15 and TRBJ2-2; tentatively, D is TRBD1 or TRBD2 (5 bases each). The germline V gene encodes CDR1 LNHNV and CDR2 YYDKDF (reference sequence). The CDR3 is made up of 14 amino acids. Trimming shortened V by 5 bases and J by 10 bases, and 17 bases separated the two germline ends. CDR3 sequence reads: CATSSGTAGSELFF. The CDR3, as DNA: TGTGCCACCAGCTCCGGGACGGCCGGCTCGGAGCTGTTTTTT. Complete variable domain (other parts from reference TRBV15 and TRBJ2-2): DAMVIQNPRYQVTQFGKPVTLSCSQTLNHNVMYWYQQKSSQAPKLLFHYYDKDFNNEADTPDNFQSRRPNTSFCFLDIRSPGLGDTAMYLCATSSGTAGSELFFGEGSRLTVL.

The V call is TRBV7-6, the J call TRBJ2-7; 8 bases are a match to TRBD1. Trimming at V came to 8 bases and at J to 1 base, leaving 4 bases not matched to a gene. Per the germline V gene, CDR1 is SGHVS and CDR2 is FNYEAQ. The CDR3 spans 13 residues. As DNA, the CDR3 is TGTGCCAGCCGGGACAGGACATCCTACGAGCAGTACTTC. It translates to CASRDRTSYEQYF.

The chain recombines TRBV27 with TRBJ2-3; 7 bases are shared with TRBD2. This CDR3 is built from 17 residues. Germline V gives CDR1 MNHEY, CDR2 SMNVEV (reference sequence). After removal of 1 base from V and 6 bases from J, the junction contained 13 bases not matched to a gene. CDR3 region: CASSLYVGGLGSDTQYF. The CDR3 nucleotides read TGTGCCAGCAGTTTATATGTCGGGGGGTTGGGTTCCGATACGCAGTATTTT.

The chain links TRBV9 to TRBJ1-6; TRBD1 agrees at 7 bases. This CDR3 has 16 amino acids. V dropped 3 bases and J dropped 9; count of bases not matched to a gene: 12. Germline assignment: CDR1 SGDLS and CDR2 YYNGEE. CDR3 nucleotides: TGTGCCAGCAGCGCCAGACAGGGCTGGGGGGGTTCACCCCTCCACTTT. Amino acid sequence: CASSARQGWGGSPLHF.

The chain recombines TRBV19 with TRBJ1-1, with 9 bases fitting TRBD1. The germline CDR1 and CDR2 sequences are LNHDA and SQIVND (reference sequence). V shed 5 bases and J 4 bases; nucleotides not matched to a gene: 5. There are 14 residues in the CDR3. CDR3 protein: CASSLHRGPTEAFF. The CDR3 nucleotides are TGTGCCAGTAGTCTTCACAGGGGGCCCACTGAAGCTTTCTTT.

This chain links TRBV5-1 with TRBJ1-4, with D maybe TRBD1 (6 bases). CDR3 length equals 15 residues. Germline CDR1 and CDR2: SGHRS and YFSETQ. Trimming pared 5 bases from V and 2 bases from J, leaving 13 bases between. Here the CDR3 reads CASRPTGFTNEKLFF. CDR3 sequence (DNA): TGCGCCAGCAGACCCACAGGGTTCACTAATGAAAAACTGTTTTTT.

CDR3 nucleotide sequence: TGTGCCAGTAGTCCAGGGAGGGCTGAAGCTTTCTTT. Amino acids: CASSPGRAEAFF. V gene TRBV19 combines with J gene TRBJ1-1; possible D gene TRBD1, 5 bases. This CDR3 has 12 amino acids. Trimming shortened V by 5 bases and J by 6 bases, and 10 bases separated the two germline ends. CDR1 is LNHDA and CDR2 is SQIVND in the germline V gene (reference sequence). Complete variable domain (other parts from reference TRBV19 and TRBJ1-1): DGGITQSPKYLFRKEGQNVTLSCEQNLNHDAMYWYRQDPGQGLRLIYYSQIVNDFQKGDIAEGYSVSREKKESFPLTVTSAQKNPTAFYLCASSPGRAEAFFGQGTRLTVV.